This T cell receptor (beta chain) was profiled in a study of response to subunit inactivated influenza vaccine. General study results and limits: New T cells are recruited in small numbers by each seasonal influenza vaccination, according to the authors' suggestion.

TCRdb re-called the RT-PCR reads with MiXCR, one entry per CDR3 protein. Of around 190,000 distinct CDR3 sequences in the sample, about 9% are singletons; the top ten hold 11%. This clonotype was observed once. No antigen is known for it. Specimen: non-naive T cells sorted from PBMCs, collected on the day of vaccination. This clonotype originated in a middle-aged man who received an inactivated influenza vaccine.

CDR3: CASSQDPGADTEAFF. The CDR3 DNA reads TGTGCCAGCAGCCAAGATCCGGGGGCGGACACTGAAGCTTTCTTT. V usage is TRBV3-1 and J usage is TRBJ1-1, with a possible D match to TRBD1 (6 bases). The V and J ends lost 0 bases and 3 bases respectively, with 11 bases between them. There are 15 residues in the CDR3. Germline CDR1 and CDR2: LGHDT and YNNKEL (reference sequence).